Listed below are T cell receptor beta chains from one sample, sequenced in a study of T cells expressing NK-cell markers. TCRdb derives one entry per CDR3 protein from the 5' RACE reads, leaving out DNA. This table holds about 550,000 distinct CDR3 sequences. The sequenced sample consisted of blood T cells: a sorted CD56 or NKG2C T cell subset, CD4+ or CD8+ T cells, or bulk PBMC T cells (not recorded which). The receptors were gathered from a man aged 18 to 30 in good health. The CDR3 runs from the conserved cysteine through the conserved F or W. Each record gives: CDR3 protein, V gene, J gene.

CDR3: CATSIGGSDSETQYF
V: TRBV15
J: TRBJ2-5

CDR3: CAWSSGLISGNTIYF
V: TRBV30
J: TRBJ1-3

CDR3: CASSVRTRGILDGYTF
V: TRBV6-1
J: TRBJ1-2

CDR3: CASSYRLGDRGEQYF
V: TRBV11-1
J: TRBJ2-7

CDR3: CASSPQGSNQPQHF
V: TRBV6-1
J: TRBJ1-5

CDR3: CASSTGQGYETQYF
V: TRBV7-6
J: TRBJ2-5

CDR3: CASSGRRGRDQETQYF
V: TRBV6-1
J: TRBJ2-5

CDR3: CASSPVGGTGGQETQYF
V: TRBV12-3/TRBV12-4
J: TRBJ2-5

CDR3: CASSLPSGARDGDTQYF
V: TRBV12-3/TRBV12-4
J: TRBJ2-3

CDR3: CASSHPTPLNTGELFF
V: TRBV6-2/TRBV6-3
J: TRBJ2-2

CDR3: CASRLAGGGTGELFF
V: TRBV27
J: TRBJ2-2

CDR3: CAWSGDASYEQYF
V: TRBV30
J: TRBJ2-7

CDR3: CASRGRQALYGYTF
V: TRBV28
J: TRBJ1-2